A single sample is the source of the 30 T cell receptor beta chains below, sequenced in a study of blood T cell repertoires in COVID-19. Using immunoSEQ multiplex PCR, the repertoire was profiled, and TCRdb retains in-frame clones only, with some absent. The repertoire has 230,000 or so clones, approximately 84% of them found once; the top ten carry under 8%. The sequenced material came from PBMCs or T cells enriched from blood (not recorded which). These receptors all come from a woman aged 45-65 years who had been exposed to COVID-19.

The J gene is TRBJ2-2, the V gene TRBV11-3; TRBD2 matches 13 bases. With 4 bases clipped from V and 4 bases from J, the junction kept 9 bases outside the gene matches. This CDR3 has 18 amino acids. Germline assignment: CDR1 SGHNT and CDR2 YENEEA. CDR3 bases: TGTGCCAGCAGCTCAGCGACCGGACTAGCGGGGGCCACCGGGGAGCTGTTTTTT. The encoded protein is CASSSATGLAGATGELFF.

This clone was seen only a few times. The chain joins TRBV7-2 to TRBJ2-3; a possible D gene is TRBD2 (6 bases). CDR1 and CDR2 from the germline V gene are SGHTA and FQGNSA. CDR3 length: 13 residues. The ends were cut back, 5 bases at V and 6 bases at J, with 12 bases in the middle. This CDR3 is CASSPPSVDTQYF. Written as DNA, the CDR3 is TGTGCCAGCAGCCCACCTAGCGTGGATACGCAGTATTTT.

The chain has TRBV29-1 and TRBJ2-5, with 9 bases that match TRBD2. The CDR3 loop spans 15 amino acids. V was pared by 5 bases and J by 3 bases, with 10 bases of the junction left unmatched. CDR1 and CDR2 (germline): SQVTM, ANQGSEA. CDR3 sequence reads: CSVSVAGVVKETQYF. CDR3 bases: TGCAGCGTTTCAGTAGCGGGGGTCGTTAAAGAGACCCAGTACTTC.

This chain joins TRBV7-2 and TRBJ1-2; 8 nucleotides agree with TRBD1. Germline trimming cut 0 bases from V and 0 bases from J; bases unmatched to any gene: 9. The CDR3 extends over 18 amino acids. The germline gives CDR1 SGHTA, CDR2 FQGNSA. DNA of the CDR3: TGTGCCAGCAGCTTAGCAATGACAGGGGTGACAACTAACTATGGCTACACCTTC. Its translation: CASSLAMTGVTTNYGYTF.

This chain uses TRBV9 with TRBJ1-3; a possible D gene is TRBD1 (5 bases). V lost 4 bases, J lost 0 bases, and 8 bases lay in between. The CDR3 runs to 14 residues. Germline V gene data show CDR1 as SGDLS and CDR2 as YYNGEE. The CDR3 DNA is TGTGCCAGCAGCCCCGGGGGCTCTGGAAACACCATATATTTT. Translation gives CASSPGGSGNTIYF.

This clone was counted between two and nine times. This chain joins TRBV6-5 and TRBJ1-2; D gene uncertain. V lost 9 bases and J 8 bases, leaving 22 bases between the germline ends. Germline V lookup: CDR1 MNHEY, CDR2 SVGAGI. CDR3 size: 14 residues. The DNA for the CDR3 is TGTGCCAGTCGCTCAGCGTCCCTAGAGAGGGGCTACACCTTC. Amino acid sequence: CASRSASLERGYTF.

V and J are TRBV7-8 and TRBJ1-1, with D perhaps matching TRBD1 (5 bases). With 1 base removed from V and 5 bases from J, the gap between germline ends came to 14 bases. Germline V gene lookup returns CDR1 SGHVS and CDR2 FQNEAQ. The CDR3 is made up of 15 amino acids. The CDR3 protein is CASSLVDPGGTEAFF. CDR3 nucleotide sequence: TGTGCCAGCAGCTTAGTTGACCCCGGGGGGACTGAAGCTTTCTTT. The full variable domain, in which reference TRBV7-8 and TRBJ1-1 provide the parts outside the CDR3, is GAGVSQSPRYKVAKRGQDVALRCDPISGHVSLFWYQQALGQGPEFLTYFQNEAQLDKSGLPSDRFFAERPEGSVSTLKIQRTQQEDSAVYLCASSLVDPGGTEAFFGQGTRLTVV.

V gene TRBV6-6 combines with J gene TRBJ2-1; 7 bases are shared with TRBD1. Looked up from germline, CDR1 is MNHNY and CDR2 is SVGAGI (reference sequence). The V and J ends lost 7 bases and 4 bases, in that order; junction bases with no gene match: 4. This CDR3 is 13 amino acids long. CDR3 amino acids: CASTWTGYNEQFF. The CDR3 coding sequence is TGTGCCAGCACCTGGACAGGTTACAATGAGCAGTTCTTC.

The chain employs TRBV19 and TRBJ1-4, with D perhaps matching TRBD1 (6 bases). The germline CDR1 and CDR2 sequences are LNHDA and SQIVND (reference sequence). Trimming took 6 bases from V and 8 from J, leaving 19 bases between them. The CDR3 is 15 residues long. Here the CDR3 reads CASRSLTGSPEKLFF. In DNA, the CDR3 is TGTGCCAGTAGGTCCCTTACAGGGTCTCCGGAAAAACTGTTTTTT.

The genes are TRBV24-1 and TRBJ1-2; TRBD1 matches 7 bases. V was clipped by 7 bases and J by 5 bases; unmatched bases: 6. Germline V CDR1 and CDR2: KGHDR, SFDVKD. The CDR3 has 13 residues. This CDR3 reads CATSQGDPYGYTF. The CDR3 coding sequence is TGTGCCACCAGCCAGGGGGACCCGTATGGCTACACCTTC.

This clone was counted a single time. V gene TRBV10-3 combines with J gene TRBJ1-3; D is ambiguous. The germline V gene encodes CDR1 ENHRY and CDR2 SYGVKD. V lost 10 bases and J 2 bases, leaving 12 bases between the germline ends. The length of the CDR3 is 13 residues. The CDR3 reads CATAGRPGNTIYF. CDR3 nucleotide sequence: TGTGCCACGGCCGGGAGACCTGGAAACACCATATATTTT.

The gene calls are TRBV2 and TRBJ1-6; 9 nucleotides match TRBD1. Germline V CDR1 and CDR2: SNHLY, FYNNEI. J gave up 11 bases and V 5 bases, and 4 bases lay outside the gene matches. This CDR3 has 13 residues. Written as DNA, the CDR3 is TGTGCCAGCAGTAACAGGGGGCTAACACCCCTCCACTTT. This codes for CASSNRGLTPLHF.

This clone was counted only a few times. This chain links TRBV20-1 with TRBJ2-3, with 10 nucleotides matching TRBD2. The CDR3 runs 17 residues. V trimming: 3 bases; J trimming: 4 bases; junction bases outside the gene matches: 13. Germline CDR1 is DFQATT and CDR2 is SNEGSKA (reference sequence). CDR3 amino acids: CSASVLAGAPESDTQYF. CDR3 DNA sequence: TGCAGTGCTAGTGTTCTAGCGGGGGCCCCTGAGTCAGATACGCAGTATTTT.

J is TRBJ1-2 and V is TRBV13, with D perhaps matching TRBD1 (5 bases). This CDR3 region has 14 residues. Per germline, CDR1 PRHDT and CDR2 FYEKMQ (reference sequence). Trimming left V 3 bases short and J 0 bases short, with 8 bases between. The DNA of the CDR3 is TGTGCCAGCAGCTTGGGGGGAGCTAACTATGGCTACACCTTC. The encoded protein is CASSLGGANYGYTF.

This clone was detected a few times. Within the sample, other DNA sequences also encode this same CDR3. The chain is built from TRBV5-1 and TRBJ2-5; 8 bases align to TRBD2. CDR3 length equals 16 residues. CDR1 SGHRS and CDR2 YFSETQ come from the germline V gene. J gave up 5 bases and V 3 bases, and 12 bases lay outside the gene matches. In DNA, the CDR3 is TGCGCCAGCAGCTCCGGGCTAGCGGGTGGGGCTGAGACCCAGTACTTC. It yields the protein CASSSGLAGGAETQYF.

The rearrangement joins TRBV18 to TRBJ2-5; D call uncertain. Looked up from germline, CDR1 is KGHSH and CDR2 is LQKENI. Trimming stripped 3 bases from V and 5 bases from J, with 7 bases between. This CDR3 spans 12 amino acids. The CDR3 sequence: CASSPCRETQYF. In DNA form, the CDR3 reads TGTGCCAGCTCACCCTGCCGGGAGACCCAGTACTTC.

This chain's CDR3 is CASSRLGGQTGGNRPDTQYF. In DNA form, the CDR3 reads TGTGCCAGCAGCAGATTGGGAGGACAGACAGGGGGGAACCGTCCCGATACGCAGTATTTT. The chain recombines TRBV28 with TRBJ2-3, with 9 bases identical to TRBD1. J lost 6 bases, V lost 6 bases, and 25 bases had no gene match. Germline loops: CDR1 MDHEN, CDR2 SYDVKM. CDR3 size: 20 residues.

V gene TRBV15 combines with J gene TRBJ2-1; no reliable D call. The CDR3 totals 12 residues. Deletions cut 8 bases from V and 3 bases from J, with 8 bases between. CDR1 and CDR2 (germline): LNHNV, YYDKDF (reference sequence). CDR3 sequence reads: CATASGYNEQFF. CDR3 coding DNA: TGTGCCACCGCGTCGGGCTACAATGAGCAGTTCTTC.

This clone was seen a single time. The CDR3 reads CASSSGLAGVTGELFF. In DNA, the CDR3 is TGTGCCAGCAGCTCAGGACTAGCGGGGGTGACCGGGGAGCTGTTTTTT. This chain uses TRBV7-2 with TRBJ2-2; 13 nucleotides align to TRBD2. The V segment lost 4 bases and the J segment 5 bases; nucleotides outside the gene matches: 4. The CDR3 is 16 residues long. Per germline, CDR1 SGHTA and CDR2 FQGNSA.

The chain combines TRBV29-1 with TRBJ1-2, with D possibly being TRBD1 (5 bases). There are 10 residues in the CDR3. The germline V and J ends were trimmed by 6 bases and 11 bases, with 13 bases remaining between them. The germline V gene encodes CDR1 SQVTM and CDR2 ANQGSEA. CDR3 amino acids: CSVGDSVYTF. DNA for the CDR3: TGCAGCGTGGGTGACAGCGTTTACACCTTC.

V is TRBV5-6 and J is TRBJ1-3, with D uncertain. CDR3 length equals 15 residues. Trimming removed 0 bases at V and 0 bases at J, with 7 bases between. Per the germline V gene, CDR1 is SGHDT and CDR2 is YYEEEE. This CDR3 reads CASSLGPGSGNTIYF. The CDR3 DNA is TGTGCCAGCAGCTTGGGTCCGGGCTCTGGAAACACCATATATTTT.

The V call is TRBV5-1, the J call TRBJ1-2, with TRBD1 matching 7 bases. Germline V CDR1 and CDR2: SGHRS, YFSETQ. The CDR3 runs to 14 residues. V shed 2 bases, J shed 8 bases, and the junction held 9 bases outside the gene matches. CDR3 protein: CASSLTGDARGYTF. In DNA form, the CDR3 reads TGCGCCAGCAGCTTAACAGGGGACGCTAGGGGCTACACCTTC.

The CDR3 DNA sequence: TGTGCCAGCAGCTTGGACTTAGGGGGTGGTTTAGCTTTCTTT. Translating it yields CASSLDLGGGLAFF. The genes are TRBV5-6 and TRBJ1-1; D might be TRBD1 (6 bases). Germline CDR1 and CDR2: SGHDT and YYEEEE. The ends were cut back, 0 bases at V and 10 bases at J, with 16 bases in the middle. The CDR3 sequence is 14 residues long.

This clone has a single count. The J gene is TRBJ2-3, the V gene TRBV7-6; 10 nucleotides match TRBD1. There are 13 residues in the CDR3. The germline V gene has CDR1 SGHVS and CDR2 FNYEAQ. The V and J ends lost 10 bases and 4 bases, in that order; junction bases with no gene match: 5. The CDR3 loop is CANPGQGSDTQYF. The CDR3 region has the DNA TGTGCCAACCCGGGACAGGGGTCAGATACGCAGTATTTT.

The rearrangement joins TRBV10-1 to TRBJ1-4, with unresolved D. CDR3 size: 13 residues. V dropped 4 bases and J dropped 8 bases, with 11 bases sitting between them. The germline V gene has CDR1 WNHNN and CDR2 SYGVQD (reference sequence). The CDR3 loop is CASSAPGREKLFF. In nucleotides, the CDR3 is TGCGCCAGCAGTGCCCCGGGAAGGGAAAAACTGTTTTTT.

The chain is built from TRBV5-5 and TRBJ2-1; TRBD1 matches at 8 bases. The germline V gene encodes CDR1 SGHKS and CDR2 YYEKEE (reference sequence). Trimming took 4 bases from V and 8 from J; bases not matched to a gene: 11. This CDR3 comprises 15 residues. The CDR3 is CASSDPGQVLDEQFF. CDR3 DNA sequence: TGTGCCAGCAGCGACCCGGGACAGGTTCTCGATGAGCAGTTCTTC. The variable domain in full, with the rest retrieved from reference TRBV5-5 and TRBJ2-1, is DAGVTQSPTHLIKTRGQQVTLRCSPISGHKSVSWYQQVLGQGPQFIFQYYEKEERGRGNFPDRFSARQFPNYSSELNVNALLLGDSALYLCASSDPGQVLDEQFFGPGTRLTVL.

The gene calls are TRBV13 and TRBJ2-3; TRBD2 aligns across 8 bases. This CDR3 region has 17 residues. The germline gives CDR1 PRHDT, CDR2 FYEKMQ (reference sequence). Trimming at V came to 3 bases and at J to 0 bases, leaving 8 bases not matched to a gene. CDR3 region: CASSFRGGGLSTDTQYF. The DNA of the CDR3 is TGTGCCAGCAGCTTCAGGGGCGGGGGGCTTAGCACAGATACGCAGTATTTT. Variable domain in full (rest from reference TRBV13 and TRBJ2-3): AAGVIQSPRHLIKEKRETATLKCYPIPRHDTVYWYQQGPGQDPQFLISFYEKMQSDKGSIPDRFSAQQFSDYHSELNMSSLELGDSALYFCASSFRGGGLSTDTQYFGPGTRLTVL.

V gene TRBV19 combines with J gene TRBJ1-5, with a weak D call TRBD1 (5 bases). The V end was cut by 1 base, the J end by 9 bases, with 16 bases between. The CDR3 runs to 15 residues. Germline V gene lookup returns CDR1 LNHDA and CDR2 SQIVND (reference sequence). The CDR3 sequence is CASSIVEAGEGPQHF. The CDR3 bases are TGTGCCAGTAGTATAGTTGAGGCGGGGGAAGGGCCCCAGCATTTT.

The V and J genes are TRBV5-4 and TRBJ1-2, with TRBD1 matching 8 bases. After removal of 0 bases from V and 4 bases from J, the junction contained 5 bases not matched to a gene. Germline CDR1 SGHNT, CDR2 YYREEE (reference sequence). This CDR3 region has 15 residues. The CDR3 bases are TGTGCCAGCAGCTTGGTCTCAGGGGGCGGCTATGGCTACACCTTC. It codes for CASSLVSGGGYGYTF.

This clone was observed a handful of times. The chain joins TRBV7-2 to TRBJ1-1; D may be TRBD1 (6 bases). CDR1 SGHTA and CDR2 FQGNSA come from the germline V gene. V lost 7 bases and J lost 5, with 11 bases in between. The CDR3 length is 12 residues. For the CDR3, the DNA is TGTGCCAGCACCGTCAGGGGAACTGAAGCTTTCTTT. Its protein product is CASTVRGTEAFF.